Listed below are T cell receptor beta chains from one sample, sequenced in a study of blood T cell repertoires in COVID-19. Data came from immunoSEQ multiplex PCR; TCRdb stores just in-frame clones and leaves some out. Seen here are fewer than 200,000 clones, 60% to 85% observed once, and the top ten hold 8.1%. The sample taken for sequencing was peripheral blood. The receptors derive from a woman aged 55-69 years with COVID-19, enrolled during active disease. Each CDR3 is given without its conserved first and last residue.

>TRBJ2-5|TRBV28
ASSFLDLAGGVQETQY
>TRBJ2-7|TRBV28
ASSSGLAGIYEQY
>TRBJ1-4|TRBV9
ASSRTGGGYEKLF
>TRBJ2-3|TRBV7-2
ASSSLSSGRWDTQY
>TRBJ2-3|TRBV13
ASSLTSAGTDTQY
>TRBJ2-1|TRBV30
AWSRGRGSYNEQF
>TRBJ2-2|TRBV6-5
ASNTGVNTGELF
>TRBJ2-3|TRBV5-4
ASSLALAGASQY
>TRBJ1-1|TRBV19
ASSWFRDTEAF
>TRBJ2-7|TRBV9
ASSVGTGDNYEQY
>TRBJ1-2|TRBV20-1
SASGARSGGYT
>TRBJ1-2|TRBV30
ACPGTGGGGYT
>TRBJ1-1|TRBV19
ASSIGQGRDAF
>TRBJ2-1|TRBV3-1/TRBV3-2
ASSQGTSGNEQF
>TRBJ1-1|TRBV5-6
ASSLLGGTEAF
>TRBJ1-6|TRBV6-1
ASSEGMRQGGSPLH
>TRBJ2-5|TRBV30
AWSVTGGETQY